This T cell receptor (beta chain) was found in a study of blood T cell repertoires in COVID-19. Study in general: Acute and convalescent COVID-19 samples came from the United States, Italy and Spain. PBMCs, B-cell-depleted T cells, or T cells provided the cDNA or gDNA that made up the material.

Clones were read by immunoSEQ multiplex PCR, and TCRdb kept only the in-frame ones, dropping some. The repertoire consists of 130,000 to 150,000 clones, with around 85% occurring once and the leading ten covering roughly 3%. The V gene end was trimmed by 5 bases and the J gene end by 5 bases; junction bases not matched to a gene: 10. This CDR3 spans 15 amino acids. Germline V lookup: CDR1 SGHDT, CDR2 YYEEEE. This chain joins TRBV5-6 and TRBJ1-2, with 9 bases identical to TRBD1. The TCR comes from a woman aged 40 to 50 with active or convalescent COVID-19. The sample was peripheral blood. CDR3 loop: CASSLGGTGWYGYTF. In nucleotides, the CDR3 is TGTGCCAGCAGTCTGGGAGGGACAGGGTGGTATGGCTACACCTTC.